The clone carrying this T cell receptor beta chain was seen a handful of times. Its specificity is unknown. The CDR3 totals 13 residues. V was pared by 3 bases and J by 4 bases, with 10 bases between. Germline V gene data show CDR1 as SGHRS and CDR2 as YFSETQ. TCRdb re-called the 5' RACE reads through MiXCR, storing one row per CDR3 protein. The sample includes about 560,000 distinct CDR3 sequences, roughly a sixth of them seen just once. The sample belongs to a study of T-cell memory formation after mild COVID-19. Study results and limitations: Clones that contracted from day 15 to 85 were balanced CD4/CD8, while later expanders leaned CD4+. The appearance of some responding clones in pre-infection memory suggested that cross-reactive memory joined.

The TCR comes from an adult woman who had mild COVID-19 (a few samples of this study predate the infection). Cell type and time point are not known. Material: PBMCs or a T cell subset sorted from them (not recorded which). The rearrangement uses TRBV5-1 and TRBJ1-2, with D maybe TRBD1 (5 bases). The CDR3 nucleotides are TGCGCCAGCAGCTCGGACACTGCCTATGGCTACACCTTC. Translation: CASSSDTAYGYTF.